A selection of T cell receptor beta chains follows, all from one sample in a study of cytomegalovirus exposure and HLA in healthy donors. The method was immunoSEQ multiplex PCR; TCRdb's version includes in-frame clones alone and lacks a portion of them. Among about 170,000 clones listed, 70% to 90% were seen once. The specimen sequenced was PBMCs. The source of these receptors is a woman under 30 in good health and CMV-seronegative. The CDR3 runs from the conserved cysteine through the conserved F or W. A D gene is named only where the DNA matches it firmly. Clone size is given for some rows only: seen once, a few or many times, or a class if the clone is expanded.

- | TRBD1 | TRBJ1-2 | TRBV2 | TGTGCCAGCATGGGACAGATTACGGTAGCCTATGGCTACACCTTC | CASMGQITVAYGYTF
- | - | TRBJ2-7 | TRBV18 | TGTGCCAGCTCACCAGGTGGGTCCGGGACCGGGAGCTCCTACGAGCAGTACTTC | CASSPGGSGTGSSYEQYF
- | - | TRBJ2-3 | TRBV11-2 | TGTGCCAGCAGCTTAGGGCCAGGTGGTTTCACAGATACGCAGTATTTT | CASSLGPGGFTDTQYF
- | - | TRBJ2-1 | TRBV15 | TGTGCCACCAGCAGAGATCAGCGGAGGAGCTCCTACAATGAGCAGTTCTTC | CATSRDQRRSSYNEQFF
- | TRBD1 | TRBJ2-2 | TRBV28 | TGTGCCAGCAGTCAACAGGGGGCACAGAACACCGGGGAGCTGTTTTTT | CASSQQGAQNTGELFF
- | - | TRBJ1-1 | TRBV2 | TGTGCCAGCAGTGACGAGTACGCCGGGGGAGCTTTCTTT | CASSDEYAGGAFF
- | - | TRBJ2-3 | TRBV5-1 | TGCGCCAGCAGCTTATCCTACAGGGATAGCGATACGCAGTATTTT | CASSLSYRDSDTQYF
- | - | TRBJ1-5 | TRBV27 | TGTGCCAGCAGTCCAGGCGGGGGCAGCAATCAGCCCCAGCATTTT | CASSPGGGSNQPQHF
once | - | TRBJ1-2 | TRBV11-3 | TGTGCCAGCAGCAATACAGGGTTTGATGGCTACACCTTC | CASSNTGFDGYTF
- | TRBD1 | TRBJ2-7 | TRBV11-2 | TGTGCCAGCACCCTCAGGGGGCAGATCTCCTACGAGCAGTACTTC | CASTLRGQISYEQYF
few | TRBD2 | TRBJ2-3 | TRBV5-1 | TGCGCCAGCAGCTTCGGACTAGCGGGAGACACAGATACGCAGTATTTT | CASSFGLAGDTDTQYF
- | TRBD2 | TRBJ2-3 | TRBV6-5 | TGTGCCAGCAGTTACCATGGGACTAGCGGATCAGATACGCAGTATTTT | CASSYHGTSGSDTQYF
- | - | TRBJ2-3 | TRBV7-2 | TGTGCCAGCAGCTTACTTCCCCTTAGCACAGATACGCAGTATTTT | CASSLLPLSTDTQYF
- | TRBD2 | TRBJ2-3 | TRBV4-2 | TGTGCCAGCAGCCAAGAAGCGACTAGCGGGAGTCCAGTGGATACGCAGTATTTT | CASSQEATSGSPVDTQYF
- | - | TRBJ2-1 | TRBV11-3 | TGTGCCAGCAGCTTAGACTCTCAGGGGATGTCTAGATCCAATGAGCAGTTCTTC | CASSLDSQGMSRSNEQFF
once | TRBD2 | TRBJ2-3 | TRBV7-3 | TGTGCCAGCAGCTTATTAGGCGGGAGTTCGACAGATACGCAGTATTTT | CASSLLGGSSTDTQYF
- | TRBD1 | TRBJ1-2 | TRBV15 | TGTGCCACCAGCAGGGGACAGTGGACTAACTATGGCTACACCTTC | CATSRGQWTNYGYTF
- | - | TRBJ2-2 | TRBV5-1 | TGCGCCAGCACTGATATACTAGCTCCCGGGGAGCTGTTTTTT | CASTDILAPGELFF
- | - | TRBJ1-1 | TRBV28 | TGTGCCAGCGCAGTAACAGGTAGCACTGAAGCTTTCTTT | CASAVTGSTEAFF
- | - | TRBJ2-7 | TRBV6-5 | TGTGCCAGCAGACCAGCGGCCCCTACCTACGAGCAGTACTTC | CASRPAAPTYEQYF
few | TRBD2 | TRBJ2-3 | TRBV19 | TGTGCCAGTCGGGACAGTAAGCTTGGACTAGCGGCAAGGGGTACGCAGTATTTT | CASRDSKLGLAARGTQYF
- | - | TRBJ1-1 | TRBV11-3 | TGTGCCAGCAGCCTTACCCCCTCCGGGGATCCGGACACTGAAGCTTTCTTT | CASSLTPSGDPDTEAFF
- | - | TRBJ2-1 | TRBV4-3 | TGCGCCAGCAGCCCCCTTACCACTAACAATGAGCAGTTCTTC | CASSPLTTNNEQFF
- | - | TRBJ1-6 | TRBV15 | TGTGCCACCAGCAGAGATCAGGGGAATTCACCCCTCCACTTT | CATSRDQGNSPLHF
- | - | TRBJ1-4 | TRBV15 | TGTGCCACCAGCCAGGGGAGTAATGAAAAACTGTTTTTT | CATSQGSNEKLFF
- | TRBD1 | TRBJ2-2 | TRBV5-6 | TGTGCCAGCAGCTCCGGGACAGGGGTGGCCGGGGAGCTGTTTTTT | CASSSGTGVAGELFF
- | - | TRBJ2-7 | TRBV6-5 | TGTGCCAGCAAATCGACACCCCCCTACGAGCAGTACTTC | CASKSTPPYEQYF
- | TRBD1 | TRBJ1-1 | TRBV10-3 | TGTGCCATCAGCCTAACAGGGGAGAACACTGAAGCTTTCTTT | CAISLTGENTEAFF
- | TRBD2 | TRBJ2-4 | TRBV5-1 | TGCGCCAGCAGCTTGGATCTGGGGAGGGACATTCAGTACTTC | CASSLDLGRDIQYF